The entry that follows covers one T cell receptor beta chain sequence. Its target is not known. The germline CDR1 and CDR2 sequences are KGHSH and LQKENI. The J segment lost 8 bases and the V segment lost 6 bases, leaving 6 bases of the junction unmatched. There are 13 residues in the CDR3. The data belong to a study of cytomegalovirus exposure and HLA in healthy donors. Broader study findings: The CMV antigen specificity of a few CMV-associated chains was confirmed through in vitro analysis. At a 0.05 false discovery rate, a later analysis found 16,951 TCR beta sequences to be associated with HLA alleles. Segments of the TCR beta V type were, in most cases, productive about 90% or about 30% of the time in an earlier analysis.

PCR used 60 Vbeta primers and 13 Jbeta primers. The method was immunoSEQ multiplex PCR; TCRdb's version includes in-frame clones alone and lacks a portion of them. The repertoire has approximately 120,000 clones, about 81% of them found once; the top ten carry approximately 1.1%. Each donor was nominally healthy when sampled (though unrecorded immune exposures were likely). This sequence originates from a woman between 25 and 40 years old in good health and CMV-seronegative. V and J are TRBV18 and TRBJ1-4; 7 nucleotides agree with TRBD1. The sequencing sample was made of PBMCs. Here the CDR3 DNA reads TGTGCCAGCTCTCTGCAGGGGGACGAAAAACTGTTTTTT. As protein: CASSLQGDEKLFF.